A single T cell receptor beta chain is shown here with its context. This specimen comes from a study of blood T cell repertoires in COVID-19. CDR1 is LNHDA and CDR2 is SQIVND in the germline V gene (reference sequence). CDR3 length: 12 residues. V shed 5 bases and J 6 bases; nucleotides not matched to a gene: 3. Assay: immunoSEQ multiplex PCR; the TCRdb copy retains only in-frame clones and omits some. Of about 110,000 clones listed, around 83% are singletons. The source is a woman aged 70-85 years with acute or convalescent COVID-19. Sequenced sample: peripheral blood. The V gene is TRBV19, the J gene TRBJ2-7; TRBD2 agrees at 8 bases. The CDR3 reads CASSRGGFEQYF. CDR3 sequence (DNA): TGTGCCAGTAGTCGGGGGGGCTTCGAGCAGTACTTC.